The 27 T cell receptor beta chains below all came from one sample that was sequenced in a study of regulatory T cells in long-lasting Graves disease. Time point noted: newly diagnosed GD, antithyroid drugs for less than 3 months. Making the TCR library involved RNA that had been extracted from PBMCs. According to the study, TCR beta libraries were built with iRepertoire HTBI primers and CDR3-region Arm-PCR. TCRdb redid the calling of the multiplex PCR reads with MiXCR, one entry per CDR3 protein. The sample carries 400,000 to 500,000 distinct CDR3 sequences, about 15% recorded once. The sample was also reused in another study, on T cells in Graves' hyperthyroidism and ophthalmopathy.

Sequenced here: peripheral blood mononuclear cells (PBMCs), sampled at new diagnosis, from a patient treated with antithyroid drugs. The receptor set was obtained from a woman in her thirties or forties with Graves disease.

On this clonotype: A read error may be the cause here, since a much bigger clone is one base away. This chain links TRBV28 with TRBJ1-2; TRBD1 might be the D (6 bases). The CDR3 extends over 14 amino acids. The V gene's germline CDR1 is MDHEN and CDR2 SYDVKM. CDR3 sequence reads: CAGSLDARGYGYTF. CDR3 DNA sequence: TGTGCCGGCAGTTTAGACGCCAGGGGCTATGGCTACACCTTC.

V usage is TRBV2 and J usage is TRBJ1-2; tentative D call: TRBD1 (6 bases). V lost 7 bases and J 8 bases, leaving 11 bases between the germline ends. The germline CDR1 and CDR2 sequences are SNHLY and FYNNEI. CDR3 length: 11 residues. CDR3 region: CASTAGVGYTF. The CDR3 region has the DNA TGTGCCAGCACGGCAGGGGTCGGCTACACCTTC.

This clonotype was detected ten times or more. The chain combines TRBV19 with TRBJ1-1; D unresolved. Germline V gene data show CDR1 as LNHDA and CDR2 as SQIVND (reference sequence). This CDR3 region has 13 residues. V gave up 7 bases and J gave up 1 base, with 10 bases separating them. CDR3 DNA sequence: TGTGCCAGTACCCCACGCACGAACACTGAAGCTTTCTTT. Amino acids: CASTPRTNTEAFF.

The table lists this clonotype with many counts. The rearrangement joins TRBV28 to TRBJ2-1, with a tentative D call TRBD2 (6 bases). This CDR3 region has 13 residues. Per the germline V gene, CDR1 is MDHEN and CDR2 is SYDVKM. V gave up 7 bases and J gave up 6 bases, with 13 bases separating them. The CDR3 DNA reads TGTGCCAGCACCACCGGTAGCGGCAATGAGCAGTTCTTC. Its protein is CASTTGSGNEQFF.

The table lists this clonotype with many counts. The V call is TRBV9, the J call TRBJ2-3; 12 bases line up with TRBD1. This CDR3 is built from 16 residues. The V gene end was trimmed by 2 bases and the J gene end by 3 bases; junction bases not matched to a gene: 4. The germline V gene has CDR1 SGDLS and CDR2 YYNGEE. The CDR3 is CASSVGDRGRTDTQYF. CDR3 DNA: TGTGCCAGCAGCGTCGGGGACAGGGGGCGTACAGATACGCAGTATTTT.

This clonotype was detected many times. V is TRBV28 and J is TRBJ2-5; 8 bases are shared with TRBD2. The junction had 12 bases not matched to a gene; V was cut back by 5 bases and J by 1 base. The CDR3 runs to 17 residues. In germline, CDR1 is MDHEN, CDR2 SYDVKM. The DNA of the CDR3 is TGTGCCAGCAGTCCCCAAGTCCGACTAGCGTTCCAAGAGACCCAGTACTTC. Residues: CASSPQVRLAFQETQYF.

The chain uses TRBV5-1 and TRBJ1-1, with 7 bases aligning to TRBD1. The CDR3 consists of 19 residues. V lost 4 bases, J lost 4 bases, and 22 bases stayed unmatched. CDR1 SGHRS and CDR2 YFSETQ come from the germline V gene. CDR3 in amino acids: CASSQRAAGGVTKITEAFF. The CDR3, as DNA: TGCGCCAGCAGCCAAAGGGCCGCAGGGGGAGTTACTAAGATCACTGAAGCTTTCTTT.

This chain connects TRBV4-1 to TRBJ2-5, with a tentative D call TRBD2 (5 bases). Germline assignment: CDR1 MGHRA and CDR2 YSYEKL. This CDR3 has 14 residues. V gave up 2 bases and J gave up 4 bases, with 11 bases separating them. As DNA, the CDR3 is TGCGCCAGCAGCCAATCTAGGACTGCAGAGACCCAGTACTTC. It is translated as CASSQSRTAETQYF.

This clonotype was seen repeatedly, ten times or more. The chain combines TRBV5-1 with TRBJ2-1; D is ambiguous. Trimming removed 1 base from V and 2 bases from J, with 7 bases in between. The CDR3 has 14 residues. CDR1 is SGHRS and CDR2 is YFSETQ in the germline V gene. The DNA of the CDR3 is TGCGCCAGCAGCTTGAGCGCCACCTACAATGAGCAGTTCTTC. Its translation: CASSLSATYNEQFF. The full variable domain, its missing parts supplied by reference TRBV5-1 and TRBJ2-1, is KAGVTQTPRYLIKTRGQQVTLSCSPISGHRSVSWYQQTPGQGLQFLFEYFSETQRNKGNFPGRFSGRQFSNSRSEMNVSTLELGDSALYLCASSLSATYNEQFFGPGTRLTVL.

This clonotype was detected ten times or more. This rearrangement joins TRBV28 to TRBJ2-1, with 10 bases matching TRBD2. CDR1 MDHEN and CDR2 SYDVKM come from the germline V gene. The CDR3 spans 16 residues. After removal of 4 bases from V and 9 bases from J, the junction contained 12 bases not matched to a gene. Written as DNA, the CDR3 is TGTGCCAGCAGTTCTGCCCTAGCGGGAGCATTGAGTGAGCAGTTCTTC. Translating gives CASSSALAGALSEQFF.

In this sample, this clonotype turned up many times. The chain uses TRBV29-1 and TRBJ1-5; D ambiguous. From germline, CDR1 is SQVTM and CDR2 ANQGSEA. The CDR3 is 12 amino acids. Trimming stripped 7 bases from V and 3 bases from J, with 10 bases between. The CDR3 bases are TGCAGCGCTCAAGACCTCAATCAGCCCCAGCATTTT. As protein: CSAQDLNQPQHF.

This clonotype was seen many times. The rearrangement links TRBV2 to TRBJ1-4; tentatively, D is TRBD1 (5 bases). Looked up from germline, CDR1 is SNHLY and CDR2 is FYNNEI. With 7 bases removed from V and 4 bases from J, the gap between germline ends came to 13 bases. CDR3 size: 14 residues. CDR3 loop: CASIKQAYNEKLFF. The DNA for the CDR3 is TGTGCCAGCATCAAACAGGCTTATAATGAAAAACTGTTTTTT.

This sequence joins TRBV7-2 and TRBJ2-7; TRBD1 is a possible D gene (5 bases). There are 16 residues in the CDR3. V lost 4 bases and J 4 bases, leaving 20 bases between the germline ends. Germline V CDR1 and CDR2: SGHTA, FQGNSA. CDR3 DNA sequence: TGTGCCAGCAGCTCAACCAGGGTTTTCAATCCATACGAGCAGTACTTC. The encoded protein is CASSSTRVFNPYEQYF.

This clonotype has ten or more counts. The chain uses TRBV11-3 and TRBJ2-7, with D possibly TRBD2 on 5 matching bases. The CDR3 loop spans 12 amino acids. Germline CDR1 is SGHNT and CDR2 is YENEEA. The V and J ends lost 8 bases and 3 bases respectively, with 11 bases between them. CDR3 sequence: CASALRDYEQYF. The CDR3 DNA follows: TGTGCCAGCGCCTTACGGGACTACGAGCAGTACTTC.

The table lists this clonotype with many counts. The rearrangement uses TRBV30 and TRBJ1-1; weak D call: TRBD1 (5 bases). The CDR3 is 13 amino acids. CDR1 is GTSNPN and CDR2 is SVGIG in the germline V gene (reference sequence). V was trimmed by 2 bases and J by 11 bases, leaving 18 bases between them. CDR3 residues: CAWSSRASRGAFF. In DNA, the CDR3 is TGTGCCTGGAGTTCCCGAGCCTCCCGGGGGGCTTTCTTT.

This clonotype was recorded many times. The V and J genes are TRBV19 and TRBJ2-1; 10 bases are shared with TRBD2. Per germline, CDR1 LNHDA and CDR2 SQIVND (reference sequence). Losses at the gene ends were 6 bases for V and 5 bases for J; bases not matched to a gene: 7. The CDR3 runs 15 residues. The CDR3 sequence: CASRELAGLDNEQFF. The CDR3, as DNA: TGTGCCAGTAGGGAACTAGCGGGACTTGACAATGAGCAGTTCTTC.

This clonotype was counted ten times or more. The rearrangement joins TRBV11-2 to TRBJ2-7; a possible D gene is TRBD1 (6 bases). V shed 1 base and J shed 4 bases, with 11 bases lying between them. The V gene's germline CDR1 is SGHAT and CDR2 FQNNGV. The CDR3 contains 14 residues. In DNA, the CDR3 is TGTGCCAGCAGCTTAGGGTATCAGGGGTACGAGCAGTACTTC. It is translated as CASSLGYQGYEQYF.

This clonotype was detected a few times. The V and J genes are TRBV5-5 and TRBJ2-7; D possibly matches TRBD1 or TRBD2 (5 bases each). Germline lookup yields CDR1 SGHKS and CDR2 YYEKEE (reference sequence). V was clipped by 2 bases and J by 8 bases, with 17 bases between them. The CDR3 consists of 14 residues. Here the CDR3 DNA reads TGTGCCAGCAGCTTAGTCGGGACCCTACGCCAGCAGTACTTC. This encodes CASSLVGTLRQQYF.

The CDR3 region has the DNA TGTGCCAGCACCCCGCGGGAAGCCCATGCCAACGTCCTGACTTTC. Amino acids: CASTPREAHANVLTF. This rearrangement joins TRBV11-3 to TRBJ2-6; perhaps TRBD2 as D (6 bases). The CDR3 has 15 residues. V dropped 7 bases and J dropped 7 bases, with 17 bases sitting between them. Germline CDR1 SGHNT, CDR2 YENEEA.

In this sample, this clonotype turned up many times. This chain connects TRBV7-2 to TRBJ2-1; D call uncertain. The germline CDR1 and CDR2 sequences are SGHTA and FQGNSA. V was shortened by 2 bases and J by 7 bases, with 18 bases between the two germline ends. This CDR3 spans 16 amino acids. The CDR3 DNA reads TGTGCCAGCAGCTTACTCCCGGGCGGTTATGGGAATGAGCAGTTCTTC. The encoded protein is CASSLLPGGYGNEQFF.

This clonotype was observed at least ten times. The J gene is TRBJ1-2, the V gene TRBV27; no firm D call. Germline assignment: CDR1 MNHEY and CDR2 SMNVEV (reference sequence). The CDR3 has 14 residues. V lost 3 bases, J lost 4 bases, and 12 bases lay in between. CDR3: CASSLDGSIYGYTF. CDR3 sequence (DNA): TGTGCCAGCAGTTTGGACGGGTCAATCTATGGCTACACCTTC.

The V and J genes are TRBV9 and TRBJ2-2, with D tentatively TRBD1 (6 bases). V lost 3 bases and J 0 bases, leaving 9 bases between the germline ends. Germline CDR1 reads SGDLS; CDR2 reads YYNGEE. This CDR3 is 15 amino acids long. The CDR3 coding sequence is TGTGCCAGCAGCGGCGGACAGCCGAACACCGGGGAGCTGTTTTTT. It translates to CASSGGQPNTGELFF.

This clonotype has more than one count but fewer than ten. The chain has TRBV2 and TRBJ1-3; possibly TRBD1 for D (6 bases). This CDR3 contains 14 residues. V was shortened by 8 bases and J by 0 bases, with 11 bases between the two germline ends. CDR1 and CDR2 (germline): SNHLY, FYNNEI. The CDR3 region has the DNA TGTGCCAGCCCGGGGGGCTCCTCTGGAAACACCATATATTTT. Its translation is CASPGGSSGNTIYF.

Many counts were recorded for this clonotype. The J gene is TRBJ2-3, the V gene TRBV15; 8 nucleotides agree with TRBD1. The ends lost 0 bases at V and 4 bases at J; junction bases unmatched: 6. There are 16 residues in the CDR3. The germline CDR1 and CDR2 sequences are LNHNV and YYDKDF (reference sequence). The chain's CDR3 is CATSRDYSGGADTQYF. Here the CDR3 DNA reads TGTGCCACCAGCAGAGATTACTCAGGGGGCGCAGATACGCAGTATTTT. Full variable domain (rest looked up from reference TRBV15 and TRBJ2-3): DAMVIQNPRYQVTQFGKPVTLSCSQTLNHNVMYWYQQKSSQAPKLLFHYYDKDFNNEADTPDNFQSRRPNTSFCFLDIRSPGLGDTAMYLCATSRDYSGGADTQYFGPGTRLTVL.

This clonotype was counted between two and nine times. The CDR3 nucleotides read TGTGCCACCAGCCCAACTAGGGGGGGAGGGTCAGATACGCAGTATTTT. Translating it yields CATSPTRGGGSDTQYF. This rearrangement joins TRBV15 to TRBJ2-3, with a tentative D call TRBD2 (7 bases). CDR1 and CDR2 (germline): LNHNV, YYDKDF (reference sequence). V lost 5 bases and J 4 bases, leaving 19 bases between the germline ends. The CDR3 runs 16 residues.

This clonotype occurred many times. The V gene is TRBV6-1, the J gene TRBJ1-2; 8 bases line up with TRBD1. Trimming took 6 bases from V and 7 from J; bases not matched to a gene: 10. Germline CDR1 is MNHNS and CDR2 is SASEGT. The CDR3 runs 14 residues. The DNA for the CDR3 is TGTGCCAGCAGGCCCACAGGGGGAGTTTCTGGCTACACCTTC. It translates to CASRPTGGVSGYTF.

This clonotype was seen many times. The chain couples TRBV11-2 to TRBJ1-2, with TRBD1 matching over 8 bases. Unmatched junction bases numbered 7, after V lost 4 bases and J lost 6 bases. The germline CDR1 and CDR2 sequences are SGHAT and FQNNGV. The CDR3 consists of 14 residues. The CDR3 nucleotides read TGTGCCAGCAGCTACAGGGGGATGGACGATGGCTACACCTTC. It is translated as CASSYRGMDDGYTF.